The present T cell receptor (beta chain) was sequenced within a study of T cells in Graves' hyperthyroidism and ophthalmopathy. About the research overall: Peripheral blood was collected at initial diagnosis, before any treatment. Study-wide points: Model output signaled ophthalmopathy a median approximately 6 months ahead of onset.

TCR beta CDR3 regions were amplified from RNA. An initial round of RT-PCR targeting the TCR CDR3 relied on the HTBI primer set. TCRdb passed the multiplex PCR reads through MiXCR, listing each CDR3 protein once. The sample includes some 380,000 distinct CDR3 sequences, approximately 13% of them seen just once. This clonotype was counted many times. Its antigen is as yet unknown. Blood from later-ophthalmopathy patients was taken at first hyperthyroidism diagnosis. PBMCs were collected from an approximately 10 ml volume of fresh peripheral blood. The sequence was collected from a man aged 25 to 45 with Graves' hyperthyroidism that later progressed to Graves' ophthalmopathy. Material: blood.

The CDR3 spells CASSLVGETYGYTF. The DNA for the CDR3 is TGTGCCAGCAGCTTAGTAGGCGAAACCTATGGCTACACCTTC. This chain joins TRBV11-2 and TRBJ1-2; D remains ambiguous. The germline V gene encodes CDR1 SGHAT and CDR2 FQNNGV. Between the trimmed V and J ends, which lost 1 base and 4 bases, there was a span of 10 bases. CDR3 length equals 14 residues.